This TCR beta chain was identified in a study of Graves' ophthalmopathy and Graves' hyperthyroidism. Amplified TCR beta CDR3 regions were obtained using RNA transcripts as template. HTBI primers were employed in first-round RT-PCR, then a second-round multiplex PCR followed. TCRdb recomputed calls from the multiplex PCR reads with MiXCR, one row per CDR3 protein. In the table there are approximately 160,000 distinct CDR3 sequences, around two fifths of which are singletons. Germline V gene lookup returns CDR1 SNHLY and CDR2 FYNNEI. V lost 8 bases and J lost 9; bases outside the gene matches: 21. This CDR3 has 16 amino acids. This clonotype is a singleton in its sample.

This sequence originates from a man aged 25 to 45 with Graves' ophthalmopathy. The V call is TRBV2, the J call TRBJ2-7; 8 nucleotides align to TRBD1. The sequenced sample consisted of peripheral blood. The CDR3 sequence: CASGGLRWTGYPVQYF. The DNA for the CDR3 is TGTGCCAGCGGCGGTCTTAGGTGGACAGGGTATCCCGTGCAGTACTTC.